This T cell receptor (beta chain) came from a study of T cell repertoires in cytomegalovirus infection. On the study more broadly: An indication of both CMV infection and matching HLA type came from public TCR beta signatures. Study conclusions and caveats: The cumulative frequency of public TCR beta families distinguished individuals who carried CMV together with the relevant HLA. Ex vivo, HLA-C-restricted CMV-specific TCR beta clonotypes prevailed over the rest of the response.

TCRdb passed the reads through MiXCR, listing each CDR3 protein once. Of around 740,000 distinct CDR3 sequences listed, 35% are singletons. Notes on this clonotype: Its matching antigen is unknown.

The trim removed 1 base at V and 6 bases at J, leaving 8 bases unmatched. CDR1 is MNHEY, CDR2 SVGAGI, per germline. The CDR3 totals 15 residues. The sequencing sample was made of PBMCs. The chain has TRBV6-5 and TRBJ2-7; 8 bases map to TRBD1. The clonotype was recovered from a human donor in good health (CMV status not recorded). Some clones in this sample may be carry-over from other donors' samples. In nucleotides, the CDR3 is TGTGCCAGCAGTTACTTTCAGGGGGCTAGGTCCGAGCAGTACTTC. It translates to CASSYFQGARSEQYF.